Listed below are T cell receptor beta chains from one sample, sequenced in a study of response to subunit inactivated influenza vaccine. TCRdb called the RT-PCR reads again in MiXCR, with one record for every CDR3 protein. In the table there are 450,000 to 600,000 distinct CDR3 sequences, more than 15% of which are singletons. The material was CD4+ T cells sorted from PBMCs, obtained around 25 months after vaccination. The receptors come from a man aged 50 to 75 who received an inactivated influenza vaccine. Both conserved end residues are part of each CDR3. D genes are given only for firm matches. The size field is filled for only some rows; it gives once, few, many or a size class.

v_call: TRBV24-1; j_call: TRBJ2-3; clone_size: -; d_call: -; cdr3_nt: TGTGCCACCAGGAAGGACAGTAGCACAGATACGCAGTATTTT; cdr3_aa: CATRKDSSTDTQYF
v_call: TRBV5-1; j_call: TRBJ2-5; clone_size: -; d_call: -; cdr3_nt: TGCGCCAGCAGACGTCGAGCGGAGACCCAGTACTTC; cdr3_aa: CASRRRAETQYF
v_call: TRBV19; j_call: TRBJ1-2; clone_size: few; d_call: TRBD1; cdr3_nt: TGTGCCAGTAGTACTCGGACAGGGGAGGATGGCTACACCTTC; cdr3_aa: CASSTRTGEDGYTF
v_call: TRBV20-1; j_call: TRBJ2-3; clone_size: -; d_call: TRBD2; cdr3_nt: TGCAGTGCTAGAGAGTCTAGCGGGGGGCAGGGAGATACGCAGTATTTT; cdr3_aa: CSARESSGGQGDTQYF
v_call: TRBV2; j_call: TRBJ2-3; clone_size: few; d_call: -; cdr3_nt: TGTGCCAGCAGTCAGGAAGGGAGAGAGACAGATACGCAGTATTTT; cdr3_aa: CASSQEGRETDTQYF
v_call: TRBV10-1; j_call: TRBJ1-2; clone_size: few; d_call: TRBD1; cdr3_nt: TGTGCCAGCAGTGGGACAGGGACCTATGGCTACACCTTC; cdr3_aa: CASSGTGTYGYTF
v_call: TRBV11-3; j_call: TRBJ2-4; clone_size: -; d_call: -; cdr3_nt: TGTGCCAGCGAGGAGGGGAGGACGGGGAACATTCAGTACTTC; cdr3_aa: CASEEGRTGNIQYF
v_call: TRBV20-1; j_call: TRBJ1-1; clone_size: -; d_call: -; cdr3_nt: TGCAGTGCTAGAGCCCCCACGTGGAACACTGAAGCTTTCTTT; cdr3_aa: CSARAPTWNTEAFF
v_call: TRBV10-3; j_call: TRBJ2-3; clone_size: many; d_call: -; cdr3_nt: TGTGCCATCAGTGACGGGGGCTCAGGGGATACGCAGTATTTT; cdr3_aa: CAISDGGSGDTQYF
v_call: TRBV6-1; j_call: TRBJ2-1; clone_size: few; d_call: TRBD2; cdr3_nt: TGTGCCAGCAGTGAACACAGCGGGAGGTCCTACAATGAGCAGTTCTTC; cdr3_aa: CASSEHSGRSYNEQFF
v_call: TRBV5-1; j_call: TRBJ2-2; clone_size: -; d_call: -; cdr3_nt: TGCGCCAGCAGCTTGGCCGGCCGACACACCGGGGAGCTGTTTTTT; cdr3_aa: CASSLAGRHTGELFF
v_call: TRBV20-1; j_call: TRBJ1-4; clone_size: -; d_call: -; cdr3_nt: TGCAGTGCTAGAGATACAAGGGAGGAACTGTTTTTT; cdr3_aa: CSARDTREELFF
v_call: TRBV10-3; j_call: TRBJ1-2; clone_size: -; d_call: -; cdr3_nt: TGTGCCATCAGTGAGTCAGAGGGGCCAACTTCTAACTATGGCTACACCTTC; cdr3_aa: CAISESEGPTSNYGYTF
v_call: TRBV7-2; j_call: TRBJ2-5; clone_size: -; d_call: -; cdr3_nt: TGTGCCAGCAGCCATCCCCCTCTTGGGACCCAGTACTTC; cdr3_aa: CASSHPPLGTQYF
v_call: TRBV10-3; j_call: TRBJ1-5; clone_size: many; d_call: -; cdr3_nt: TGTGCCATCAGTGGGGGTGGCGGTCAGCCCCAGCATTTT; cdr3_aa: CAISGGGGQPQHF
v_call: TRBV6-2/TRBV6-3; j_call: TRBJ2-3; clone_size: few; d_call: -; cdr3_nt: TGTGCCAGCAGTTGGACAACAACTAGCACAGATACGCAGTATTTT; cdr3_aa: CASSWTTTSTDTQYF
v_call: TRBV28; j_call: TRBJ2-7; clone_size: few; d_call: -; cdr3_nt: TGTGCCAGCAGTTTTCGTCAGGGGCGATACGAGCAGTACTTC; cdr3_aa: CASSFRQGRYEQYF
v_call: TRBV12-3/TRBV12-4; j_call: TRBJ2-7; clone_size: -; d_call: -; cdr3_nt: TGTGCCAGCAGTTTAGCGCGGGGGCCCACTTTCTACGAGCAGTACTTC; cdr3_aa: CASSLARGPTFYEQYF
v_call: TRBV3-1; j_call: TRBJ2-5; clone_size: few; d_call: TRBD2; cdr3_nt: TGTGCCAGCATCCCTAGCGGGCCTGTGGAGACCCAGTACTTC; cdr3_aa: CASIPSGPVETQYF
v_call: TRBV3-1; j_call: TRBJ2-4; clone_size: -; d_call: -; cdr3_nt: TGTGCCAGCAGCCTTTACATGGAGAACATTCAGTACTTC; cdr3_aa: CASSLYMENIQYF
v_call: TRBV6-1; j_call: TRBJ1-1; clone_size: -; d_call: -; cdr3_nt: TGTGCCAGCCCCGCCGACGCCGGCACAGGGTTCGGCACTGAAGCTTTCTTT; cdr3_aa: CASPADAGTGFGTEAFF
v_call: TRBV7-9; j_call: TRBJ2-2; clone_size: few; d_call: -; cdr3_nt: TGTGCCAGCAGCTTAGCGGAAGAGGGTGACACCGGGGAGCTGTTTTTT; cdr3_aa: CASSLAEEGDTGELFF
v_call: TRBV27; j_call: TRBJ2-7; clone_size: -; d_call: -; cdr3_nt: TGTGCCAGCAGTTTACGTCCGGACCGTAACTACGAGCAGTACTTC; cdr3_aa: CASSLRPDRNYEQYF